The clone carrying this T cell receptor (beta chain) was observed at least ten times. The antigen is not known. Hyperthyroidism patients, all newly diagnosed, had under 2 months' duration and ages of 18 to 65. Other autoimmune diseases, uncontrolled infections, pregnancy or lactation excluded patients from enrollment. After removal of 5 bases from V and 2 bases from J, the junction contained 3 bases not matched to a gene. This CDR3 contains 15 residues. Germline V gene data show CDR1 as SEHNR and CDR2 as FQNEAQ (reference sequence). This sample is drawn from a study of Graves' ophthalmopathy and Graves' hyperthyroidism. RNA transcripts provided the template for amplifying TCR beta CDR3 regions. First-round RT-PCR with HTBI primers preceded a second-round multiplex PCR. TCRdb ran MiXCR on the multiplex PCR reads and lists one entry per CDR3 protein. This repertoire shows 300,000 to 400,000 distinct CDR3 sequences, about a sixth found once; its top ten account for 2.4%.

Broader study findings: In separating ophthalmopathy from stable hyperthyroidism, a 13-signature model achieved about 90% sensitivity and approximately 80% specificity. At 65% to 71% sensitivity and 72.22% specificity, the model predicted progression of the ophthalmopathy.

The rearrangement uses TRBV7-9 and TRBJ2-5; TRBD2 agrees at 12 bases. The sequenced sample consisted of peripheral blood. The receptor's source is an adult woman with stable Graves' hyperthyroidism. CDR3 in amino acids: CASSVGTSGQETQYF. The CDR3 nucleotides are TGTGCCAGCAGCGTCGGGACTAGCGGGCAAGAGACCCAGTACTTC.